This T cell receptor beta chain was profiled in a study of blood T cell repertoires in COVID-19. Study details: The United States, Italy and Spain provided the acute and convalescent COVID-19 samples. T cells, B-cell-depleted T cells, or PBMCs supplied cDNA or gDNA.

Trimming cost V 1 base and J 5 bases, with 15 bases left between them. Per germline, CDR1 LNHDA and CDR2 SQIVND (reference sequence). The length of the CDR3 is 16 residues. As originally analysed: It was from reference gene primer amplification that nucleated cell counts were estimated. Some clones are missing from TCRdb's copy, which holds only in-frame ones; the method was immunoSEQ multiplex PCR. V and J calls and clone size follow that table, whereas D and trimming were derived from the DNA. The table shows some 200,000 clones, with approximately 85% occurring only once. Material: peripheral blood. The clonotype originates from a woman of 80 years or more with acute or convalescent COVID-19. This chain connects TRBV19 to TRBJ1-5, with no clear D. The CDR3 loop reads CASSIGSPAPDQPQHF. Here the CDR3 DNA reads TGTGCCAGTAGTATAGGGTCCCCCGCCCCGGATCAGCCCCAGCATTTT. Full variable domain (missing parts from reference TRBV19 and TRBJ1-5): DGGITQSPKYLFRKEGQNVTLSCEQNLNHDAMYWYRQDPGQGLRLIYYSQIVNDFQKGDIAEGYSVSREKKESFPLTVTSAQKNPTAFYLCASSIGSPAPDQPQHFGDGTRLSIL.